This TCR beta chain was found in a study of blood T cell repertoires in COVID-19. CDR1 SGHTA and CDR2 FQGNSA come from the germline V gene. The CDR3 runs to 15 residues. The ends were cut back, 4 bases at V and 5 bases at J, with 12 bases in the middle. This clone was counted only a few times. Source study methods: Amplification from reference gene primers served as the basis for estimated nucleated cell counts. Using immunoSEQ multiplex PCR, the repertoire was profiled, and TCRdb retains in-frame clones only, with some absent. Clone size and V and J calls were adopted from that table, with D and trimming inferred from the DNA. The repertoire holds hundreds of thousands of clones, with about 86% as singletons.

This chain links TRBV7-2 with TRBJ1-6; no definite D call. This TCR was sampled from a man of 80 years or more with acute or convalescent COVID-19. The sequencing sample was made of peripheral blood. The CDR3 here is CASSSGLLNNSPLHF. The DNA for the CDR3 is TGTGCCAGCAGCTCCGGACTCCTCAATAATTCACCCCTCCACTTT.